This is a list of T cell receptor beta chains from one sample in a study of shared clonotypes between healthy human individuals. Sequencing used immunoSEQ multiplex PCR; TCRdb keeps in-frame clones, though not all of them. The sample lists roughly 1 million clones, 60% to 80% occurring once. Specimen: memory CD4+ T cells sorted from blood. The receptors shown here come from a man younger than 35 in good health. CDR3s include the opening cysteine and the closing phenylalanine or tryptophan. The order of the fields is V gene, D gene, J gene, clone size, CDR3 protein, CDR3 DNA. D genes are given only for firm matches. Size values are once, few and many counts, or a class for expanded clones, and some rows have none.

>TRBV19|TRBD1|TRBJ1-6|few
CASSLGTGGESPLHF
TGTGCCAGTAGTCTAGGGACAGGGGGCGAATCACCCCTCCACTTT
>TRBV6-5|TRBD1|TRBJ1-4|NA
CASSRLTGDEKLFF
TGTGCCAGCAGTCGACTGACAGGGGATGAAAAACTGTTTTTT
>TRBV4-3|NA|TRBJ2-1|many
CASSSRTRSNEQFF
TGCGCCAGCTCCTCTCGGACCAGAAGCAATGAGCAGTTCTTC
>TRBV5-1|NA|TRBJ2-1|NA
CASSVDPFTNNEQFF
TGCGCCAGCAGCGTTGACCCCTTTACAAACAATGAGCAGTTCTTC
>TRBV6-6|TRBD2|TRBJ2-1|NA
CASRATSQYNEQFF
TGTGCCAGCAGAGCGACTAGCCAATACAATGAGCAGTTCTTC
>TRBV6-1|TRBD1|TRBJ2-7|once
CASSDRGQGYEQYF
TGTGCCAGCAGTGATAGGGGACAGGGTTACGAGCAGTACTTC
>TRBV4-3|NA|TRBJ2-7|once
CASSQEPAGGRYEQYF
TGCGCCAGCAGCCAAGAACCGGCGGGCGGCCGTTACGAGCAGTACTTC
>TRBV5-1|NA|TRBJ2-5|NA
CASSFPQGTETQYF
TGCGCCAGCAGCTTCCCCCAGGGAACGGAGACCCAGTACTTC
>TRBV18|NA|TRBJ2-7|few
CASSPPGNYEQYF
TGTGCCAGCTCACCCCCAGGGAACTACGAGCAGTACTTC
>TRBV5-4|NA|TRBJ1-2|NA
CASSPDRWENGYTF
TGTGCCAGCAGCCCGGACAGATGGGAGAATGGCTACACCTTC
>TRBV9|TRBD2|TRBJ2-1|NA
CASSLGLAARSSYNEQFF
TGTGCCAGCAGCCTAGGACTAGCGGCTAGGAGCTCCTACAATGAGCAGTTCTTC
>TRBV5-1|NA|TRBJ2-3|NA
CASSLVASTSTDTQYF
TGCGCCAGCAGCTTGGTTGCCAGCACCTCCACAGATACGCAGTATTTT
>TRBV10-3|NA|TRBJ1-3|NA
CAISEKDRTGNTIYF
TGTGCCATCAGTGAGAAAGACAGGACTGGAAACACCATATATTTT
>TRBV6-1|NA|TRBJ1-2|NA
CASRLGGYTF
TGTGCCAGCAGACTCGGAGGCTACACCTTC
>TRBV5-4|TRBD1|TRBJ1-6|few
CASSSRTGNNSPLHF
TGTGCCAGCAGCTCACGGACAGGGAATAATTCACCCCTCCACTTT
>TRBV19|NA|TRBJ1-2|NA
CASLRGDYGYTF
TGTGCCAGCCTTCGGGGGGACTATGGCTACACCTTC
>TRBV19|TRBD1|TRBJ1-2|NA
CASSPGGQGAWGYTF
TGTGCCAGTAGCCCGGGCGGACAGGGGGCCTGGGGCTACACCTTC
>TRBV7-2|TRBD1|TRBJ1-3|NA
CASTQGGRVSGNTIYF
TGTGCCAGCACGCAGGGGGGCAGGGTATCTGGAAACACCATATATTTT
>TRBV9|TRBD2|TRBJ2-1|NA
CASSVELAGGNEQFF
TGTGCCAGCAGCGTAGAGTTAGCGGGAGGGAATGAGCAGTTCTTC
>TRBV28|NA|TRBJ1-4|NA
CASSSTVLNEKLFF
TGTGCCAGCAGTTCGACAGTTCTTAATGAAAAACTGTTTTTT
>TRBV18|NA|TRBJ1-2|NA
CASSPPAGLKSYTF
TGTGCCAGCTCACCACCAGCCGGCTTGAAAAGCTACACCTTC
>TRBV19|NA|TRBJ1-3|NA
CASRGSSGNTIYF
TGTGCCAGTAGAGGTAGCTCTGGAAACACCATATATTTT
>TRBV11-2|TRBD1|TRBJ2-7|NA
CASSSGQGISYEQYF
TGTGCCAGCAGCTCCGGACAGGGGATTTCCTACGAGCAGTACTTC
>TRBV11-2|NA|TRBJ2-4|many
CASSLNGATKNIQYF
TGTGCCAGCAGCTTGAACGGGGCGACCAAAAACATTCAGTACTTC
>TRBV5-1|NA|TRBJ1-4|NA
CASSLVATGQNEKLFF
TGCGCCAGCAGCTTGGTGGCGACAGGACAAAATGAAAAACTGTTTTTT
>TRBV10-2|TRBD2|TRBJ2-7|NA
CASSRGGGNEQYF
TGCGCCAGCTCCCGGGGGGGCGGGAACGAGCAGTACTTC
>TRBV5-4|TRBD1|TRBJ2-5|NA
CASSLGGQQETQYF
TGTGCCAGCAGCTTGGGGGGACAGCAAGAGACCCAGTACTTC
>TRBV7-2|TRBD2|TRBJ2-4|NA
CASSLPVLAGEAKNIQYF
TGTGCCAGCAGCTTACCAGTGCTAGCGGGGGAGGCCAAAAACATTCAGTACTTC
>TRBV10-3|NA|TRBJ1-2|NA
CAITEGERGYGYTF
TGTGCCATCACCGAGGGCGAGAGGGGCTATGGCTACACCTTC
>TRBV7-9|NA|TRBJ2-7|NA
CASMHPRGEQYF
TGTGCCAGCATGCACCCTCGGGGCGAGCAGTACTTC
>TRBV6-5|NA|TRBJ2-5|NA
CASSYPGLKETQYF
TGTGCCAGCAGTTACCCGGGGCTCAAGGAGACCCAGTACTTC
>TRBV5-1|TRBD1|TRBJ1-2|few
CASSLEGQDGGYTF
TGCGCCAGCAGCTTGGAGGGACAGGACGGTGGCTACACCTTC
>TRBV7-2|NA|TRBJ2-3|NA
CASSLANSRADTQYF
TGTGCCAGCAGCTTAGCCAACAGTCGTGCAGATACGCAGTATTTT
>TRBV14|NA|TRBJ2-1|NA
CASSQNRGGHYNEQFF
TGTGCCAGCAGCCAGAACAGGGGAGGACACTACAATGAGCAGTTCTTC
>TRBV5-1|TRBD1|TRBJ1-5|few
CASSHGTENQPQHF
TGCGCCAGCAGCCACGGGACAGAGAATCAGCCCCAGCATTTT
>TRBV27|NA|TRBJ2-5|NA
CASSLLVAGRKTQYF
TGTGCCAGCAGTTTATTGGTTGCAGGGCGAAAGACCCAGTACTTC
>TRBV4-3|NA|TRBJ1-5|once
CASSPWTGGNQPQHF
TGCGCCAGCAGCCCTTGGACCGGGGGGAATCAGCCCCAGCATTTT
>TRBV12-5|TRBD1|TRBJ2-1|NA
CASGLVLGQGKGARRNEQFF
TGTGCTAGTGGTTTGGTACTTGGACAGGGCAAGGGCGCGCGTCGTAATGAGCAGTTCTTC
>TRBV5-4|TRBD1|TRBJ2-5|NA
CASRSTGEAQETQYF
TGTGCCAGCAGATCGACAGGGGAAGCCCAAGAGACCCAGTACTTC
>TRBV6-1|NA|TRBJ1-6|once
CASTTEVTINSPLHF
TGTGCCAGCACCACTGAGGTTACGATTAATTCACCCCTCCACTTT
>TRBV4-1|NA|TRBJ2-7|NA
CASSQAGSVSYEQYF
TGCGCCAGCAGCCAAGCTGGCAGCGTCTCCTACGAGCAGTACTTC
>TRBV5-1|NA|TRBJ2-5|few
CASSPSGTGRETQYF
TGCGCCAGCAGCCCCTCTGGAACAGGGAGGGAGACCCAGTACTTC
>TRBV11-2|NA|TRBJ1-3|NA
CASSPAGNTIYF
TGTGCCAGCAGTCCCGCCGGAAACACCATATATTTT
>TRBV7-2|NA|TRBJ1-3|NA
CASSLWVRGLAAF
TGTGCCAGCAGCTTATGGGTCCGGGGCTTGGCCGCCTTT
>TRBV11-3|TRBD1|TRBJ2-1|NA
CASSSRQGTYNEQFF
TGTGCCAGCAGCTCAAGACAGGGGACCTACAATGAGCAGTTCTTC
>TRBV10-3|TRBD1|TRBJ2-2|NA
CAISADRGGGELFF
TGTGCCATCAGTGCCGACAGGGGAGGCGGGGAGCTGTTTTTT
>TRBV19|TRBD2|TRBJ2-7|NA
CASSIPPASGYEQYF
TGTGCCAGTAGCATCCCCCCCGCTAGCGGCTACGAGCAGTACTTC
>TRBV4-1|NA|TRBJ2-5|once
CASSPRGGFGETQYF
TGCGCCAGCAGCCCCCGTGGGGGCTTCGGAGAGACCCAGTACTTC
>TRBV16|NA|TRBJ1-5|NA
CASSQGIEVRPQHF
TGTGCCAGCAGCCAAGGGATCGAGGTCCGGCCCCAGCATTTT
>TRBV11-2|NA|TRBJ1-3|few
CASSPGRAGNTIYF
TGTGCCAGCAGCCCCGGAAGAGCTGGAAACACCATATATTTT
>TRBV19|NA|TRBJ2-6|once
CASSNDRAGANVLTF
TGTGCCAGTAGCAATGACAGAGCTGGGGCCAACGTCCTGACTTTC
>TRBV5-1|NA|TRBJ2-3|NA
CASSSLTGTDTQYF
TGCGCCAGCAGCTCGTTGACTGGCACAGATACGCAGTATTTT
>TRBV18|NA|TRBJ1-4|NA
CASSPAGPAEKLFF
TGTGCCAGCTCACCCGCGGGCCCTGCGGAAAAACTGTTTTTT
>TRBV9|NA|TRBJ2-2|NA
CASRGNRESGELFF
TGTGCCAGCCGAGGAAACAGGGAGTCCGGGGAGCTGTTTTTT
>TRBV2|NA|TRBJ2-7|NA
CASSDGGTAYEQYF
TGTGCCAGCAGTGATGGAGGGACGGCCTACGAGCAGTACTTC
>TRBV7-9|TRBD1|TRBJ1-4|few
CASSLTGQGGEKLFF
TGTGCCAGCAGCTTGACGGGACAGGGGGGAGAAAAACTGTTTTTT
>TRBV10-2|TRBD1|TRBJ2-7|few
CASSDRDRAAYEQYF
TGCGCCAGCAGTGACCGGGACAGGGCCGCCTACGAGCAGTACTTC